Here is one T cell receptor (beta chain) with its context. This clone has just a few counts. Its antigen is not yet known. No base quality information exists; no much larger clone differs at one position. The data were obtained in a study of blood T cell repertoires in COVID-19 (dated by TCRdb to the early 2020s). For the study in its entirety: The collaborator samples originated in the United States, Italy and Spain and spanned the acute and convalescent phases of COVID-19. The prospective study material was composed of cDNA or gDNA derived from T cells, B-cell-depleted T cells, or PBMCs. Deeply sampled blood TCRbeta repertoires from subjects exposed to, actively infected with, or recovered from COVID-19 were included in the dataset. The repertoires were released in a freely available public database meant as a resource for research on the immune response to SARS-CoV-2. The samples were drawn from two sources: the first 160 participants of the ongoing ImmuneRACE study, and 1,200 or so subjects contributed by 6 global collaborators. Sample metadata almost always included a de-identified subject ID, COVID-19 status, age in years and sex. HLA class I and class II types, where available, came from metadata supplied by the sample provider rather than from assay-based typing. The study at large found these results: How much clinical and demographic metadata was included differed by source and by participant, and the metadata was provided uncurated.

Collaborating institutions collected whole blood in K2EDTA tubes following their own protocols. For TCRbeta analysis, collaborators shipped samples as frozen whole blood, isolated PBMCs, or DNA extracted from either of those sample types. The immunoSEQ Assay, a bias-controlled multiplex PCR, was used to amplify TCRbeta CDR3 regions from genomic DNA. The original methods were these. The number of nucleated cells in each sample was estimated by amplification of reference gene primers within the assay. Sequence reads were collapsed and filtered to measure the absolute abundance of every unique TCRbeta CDR3 rearrangement. For each sample, productive Simpson clonality was calculated as the square root of Simpson's diversity index across productive rearrangements. Not all clones reach the TCRdb copy of this immuneACCESS table, which keeps in-frame sequences only. Checked studies attribute under half of the gap to unresolved V genes and leave the rest unexplained. V and J calls and clone size are copied from that table; D and trimming were computed from the DNA. The sample records approximately 100,000 clones, about four fifths of which are singletons. About 6.3% of the sample comes from the top ten.

Sequences SGHNT (CDR1) and YYREEE (CDR2) are obtained from the germline V gene (reference sequence). The CDR3 contains 13 residues, cysteine and phenylalanine counted. The entry retains the CDR3 DNA only, 39 bases that are in frame from base 1. V sheds 4 bases and J sheds 1 base, leaving 8 bases between their ends. Sequenced sample: peripheral blood. The chain is made from TRBV5-4 and TRBJ1-1; the D gene identity is not certain. The origin of this receptor is a man aged 55 to 69 with acute or convalescent COVID-19. The CDR3 protein: CASSLGGNTEAFF. In nucleotides, the sequence is TGTGCCAGCAGCCTGGGCGGGAACACTGAAGCTTTCTTT. Where the CDR3 stops, the reference TRBV5-4 and TRBJ1-1 genes take over; the full variable domain is ETGVTQSPTHLIKTRGQQVTLRCSSQSGHNTVSWYQQALGQGPQFIFQYYREEENGRGNFPPRFSGLQFPNYSSELNVNALELDDSALYLCASSLGGNTEAFFGQGTRLTVV.